A single sample is the source of the 3 T cell receptor beta chains below, sequenced in a study of regulatory T cells in long-lasting Graves disease. Researchers made TCR beta libraries by using iRepertoire HTBI primers and running Arm-PCR on CDR3 regions. TCRdb independently ran MiXCR on the multiplex PCR reads; one entry per CDR3 protein. The sample lists 400,000 to 450,000 distinct CDR3 sequences; 15% to 20% were seen once. Time point denoted: newly diagnosed GD, antithyroid drugs for less than 3 months. After RNA was extracted from PBMCs, the TCR library was made from it. Another study also made use of these data, one on T cells in Graves' hyperthyroidism and ophthalmopathy.

Sample: peripheral blood mononuclear cells (PBMCs), taken at new diagnosis, from a patient treated with antithyroid drugs. All receptors derive from a woman aged 25 to 39 with Graves disease.

The J gene is TRBJ2-5, the V gene TRBV5-6, with TRBD2 identical over 7 bases. CDR1 is SGHDT and CDR2 is YYEEEE in the germline V gene. The CDR3 extends over 16 amino acids. J gave up 7 bases and V 1 base, and 13 bases lay outside the gene matches. The CDR3 DNA is TGTGCCAGCAGCTTGTGGGCTGGCGGGAGTTACGGGACCCAGTACTTC. As protein: CASSLWAGGSYGTQYF.

This clonotype was detected ten times or more. This chain's CDR3 is CASSPGVWLAGRDEQYF. CDR3 nucleotide sequence: TGTGCCAGCAGCCCAGGGGTCTGGCTAGCGGGAAGGGACGAGCAGTACTTC. This chain joins TRBV28 and TRBJ2-7; 9 bases align to TRBD2. The CDR3 consists of 17 residues. The germline CDR1 and CDR2 sequences are MDHEN and SYDVKM. J was trimmed by 5 bases and V by 6 bases; bases with no gene match: 17.

In this sample, this clonotype turned up many times. The gene calls are TRBV29-1 and TRBJ1-1, with D unresolved. The germline gives CDR1 SQVTM, CDR2 ANQGSEA. The CDR3 consists of 12 residues. Trimming took 6 bases from V and 4 from J, leaving 12 bases between them. This CDR3 is CSVGFLGTEAFF. The CDR3 nucleotides read TGCAGCGTAGGGTTTCTGGGCACTGAAGCTTTCTTT.